Sequencing of this TCR beta chain was carried out in a study of blood T cell repertoires in COVID-19. As for the study in general: PBMCs, B-cell-depleted T cells, or T cells were the source of the cDNA or gDNA that made up the material.

This clone appeared once. Assay: immunoSEQ multiplex PCR; the TCRdb copy retains only in-frame clones and omits some. The repertoire holds tens of thousands of clones, with roughly 77% as singletons. The length of the CDR3 is 16 residues. From germline, CDR1 is SGHNT and CDR2 YYREEE (reference sequence). V shed 4 bases, J shed 1 base, and the junction held 7 bases outside the gene matches. Sequencing used peripheral blood. J is TRBJ2-1 and V is TRBV5-4; 8 nucleotides match TRBD2. This receptor was taken from a human donor in a cohort sampled during active COVID-19. CDR3 loop: CASSPKTSASYNEQFF. CDR3 nucleotide sequence: TGTGCCAGCAGCCCGAAGACTAGCGCGTCCTACAATGAGCAGTTCTTC.